The rows below give T cell receptor beta chains drawn from one sample of a study of T cell responses to AZD1222 COVID-19 vaccine. The method was immunoSEQ multiplex PCR; TCRdb's version includes in-frame clones alone and lacks a portion of them. The profile covers around 88,000 clones, with roughly nine tenths appearing a single time and roughly 7.6% taken by the ten largest. This sample comprised peripheral blood, obtained on day 0 of AZD1222 vaccination. The receptors were gathered from an adult in good health. The CDR3 runs from the conserved cysteine through the conserved F or W. The order of the fields is J gene, V gene, D gene, clone size, CDR3 DNA, CDR3 protein. The D gene is left open where the match is weak. Only some rows state a clone size, as once, few, many or a class for expanded clones.

TRBJ2-2,TRBV27,TRBD1,.,TGTGCCAGCAGTTCAACCGGGACAGGGTCTACCGGGGAGCTGTTTTTT,CASSSTGTGSTGELFF
TRBJ1-2,TRBV9,.,.,TGTGCCAGCAGCGATCCAGGCTATGGCTACACCTTC,CASSDPGYGYTF
TRBJ2-5,TRBV2,TRBD2,once,TGTGCCAGCAGTGGATCCGCGAGGCTAGCGGGAGGGTTTGAGACCCAGTACTTC,CASSGSARLAGGFETQYF
TRBJ2-5,TRBV28,TRBD1,.,TGTGCCAGCAGTCCTGACAGGGGGCGAAAGGAGACCCAGTACTTC,CASSPDRGRKETQYF
TRBJ1-5,TRBV28,.,.,TGTGCCAGCAGTCAAAACCAGGGTAGCAATCAGCCCCAGCATTTT,CASSQNQGSNQPQHF
TRBJ1-1,TRBV18,TRBD1,.,TGTGCCAGCTCCCAGGACAGGGCCACTGAAGCTTTCTTT,CASSQDRATEAFF
TRBJ1-4,TRBV3-1/TRBV3-2,.,.,TGTGCCAGCAGCCCCCGGGCCGATGAAAAACTGTTTTTT,CASSPRADEKLFF
TRBJ2-2,TRBV6-2/TRBV6-3,.,.,TGTGCCAGCAGTTACCGCGGTGTTAGCGTCCTCACCGGGGAGCTGTTTTTT,CASSYRGVSVLTGELFF
TRBJ2-1,TRBV6-2/TRBV6-3,TRBD2,.,TGTGCCAGCAGACCTACCCCTGGGACTAGCGGGAGTCGTGAGCAGTTCTTC,CASRPTPGTSGSREQFF
TRBJ2-1,TRBV7-3,.,.,TGTGCCAGCAGCTCGACAGGCCAAGGGTCCTACAATGAGCAGTTCTTC,CASSSTGQGSYNEQFF
TRBJ2-6,TRBV4-2,.,.,TGTGCCAGCAGCCAGGCCCCACAGGGATCTGGGGCCAACGTCCTGACTTTC,CASSQAPQGSGANVLTF
TRBJ2-7,TRBV29-1,TRBD1,once,TGCAGCGTTGGATTGGCAGGGGGCTCCTACGAGCAGTACTTC,CSVGLAGGSYEQYF
TRBJ1-2,TRBV19,.,.,TGTGCCAGTAGTATGAGGGGGGACTATGGCTACACCTTC,CASSMRGDYGYTF
TRBJ2-5,TRBV2,TRBD1,few,TGTGCCAGCAGTGAAGCAGGGGGCGGACGGACCCAGTACTTC,CASSEAGGGRTQYF
TRBJ2-7,TRBV27,TRBD1,.,TGTGCCAGCAGTTCCCGGGACAGGGGCATAGGGGAGCAGTACTTC,CASSSRDRGIGEQYF